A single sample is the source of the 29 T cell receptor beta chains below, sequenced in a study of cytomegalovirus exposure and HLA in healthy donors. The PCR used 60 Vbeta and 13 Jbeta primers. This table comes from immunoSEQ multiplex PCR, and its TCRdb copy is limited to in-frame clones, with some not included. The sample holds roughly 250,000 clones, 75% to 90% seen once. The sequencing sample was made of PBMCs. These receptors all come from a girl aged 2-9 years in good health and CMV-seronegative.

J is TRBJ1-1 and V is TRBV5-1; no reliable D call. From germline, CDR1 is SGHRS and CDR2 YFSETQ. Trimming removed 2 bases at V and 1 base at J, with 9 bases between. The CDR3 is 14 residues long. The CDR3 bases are TGCGCCAGCAGCTTTGGTGACTGGAACACTGAAGCTTTCTTT. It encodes CASSFGDWNTEAFF.

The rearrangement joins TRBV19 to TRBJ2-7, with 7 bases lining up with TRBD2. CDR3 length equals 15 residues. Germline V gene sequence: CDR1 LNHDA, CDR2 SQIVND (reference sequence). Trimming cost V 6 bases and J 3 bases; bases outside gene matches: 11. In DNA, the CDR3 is TGTGCCAGTAGCGGGGGGAGCGGAAGTCACTACGAGCAGTACTTC. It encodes CASSGGSGSHYEQYF. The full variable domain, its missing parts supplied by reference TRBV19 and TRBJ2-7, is DGGITQSPKYLFRKEGQNVTLSCEQNLNHDAMYWYRQDPGQGLRLIYYSQIVNDFQKGDIAEGYSVSREKKESFPLTVTSAQKNPTAFYLCASSGGSGSHYEQYFGPGTRLTVT.

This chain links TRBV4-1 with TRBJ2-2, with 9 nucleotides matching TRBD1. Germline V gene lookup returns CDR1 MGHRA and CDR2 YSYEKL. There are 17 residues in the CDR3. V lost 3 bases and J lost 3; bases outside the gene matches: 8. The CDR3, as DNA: TGCGCCAGCAGCCACGCCGGGACAGGGAAATACACCGGGGAGCTGTTTTTT. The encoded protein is CASSHAGTGKYTGELFF.

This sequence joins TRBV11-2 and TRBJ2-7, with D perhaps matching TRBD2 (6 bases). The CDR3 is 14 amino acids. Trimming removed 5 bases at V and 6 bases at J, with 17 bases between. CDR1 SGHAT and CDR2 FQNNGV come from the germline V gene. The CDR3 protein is CASSLRDSPLEQYF. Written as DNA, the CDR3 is TGTGCCAGCAGCCTCCGGGACTCCCCTCTCGAGCAGTACTTC. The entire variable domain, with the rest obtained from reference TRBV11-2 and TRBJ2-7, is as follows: EAGVAQSPRYKIIEKRQSVAFWCNPISGHATLYWYQQILGQGPKLLIQFQNNGVVDDSQLPKDRFSAERLKGVDSTLKIQPAKLEDSAVYLCASSLRDSPLEQYFGPGTRLTVT.

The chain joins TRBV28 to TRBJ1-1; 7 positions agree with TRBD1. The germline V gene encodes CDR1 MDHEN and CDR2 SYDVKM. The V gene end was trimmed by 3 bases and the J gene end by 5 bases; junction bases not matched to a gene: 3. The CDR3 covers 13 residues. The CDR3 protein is CASSFPRGTEAFF. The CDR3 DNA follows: TGTGCCAGCAGTTTTCCCAGGGGGACTGAAGCTTTCTTT.

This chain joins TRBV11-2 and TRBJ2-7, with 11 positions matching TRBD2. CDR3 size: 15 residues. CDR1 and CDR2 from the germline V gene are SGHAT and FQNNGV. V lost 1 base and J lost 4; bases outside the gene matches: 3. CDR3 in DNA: TGTGCCAGCAGCTTAGCGATAGCGGGGGGGTACGAGCAGTACTTC. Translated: CASSLAIAGGYEQYF.

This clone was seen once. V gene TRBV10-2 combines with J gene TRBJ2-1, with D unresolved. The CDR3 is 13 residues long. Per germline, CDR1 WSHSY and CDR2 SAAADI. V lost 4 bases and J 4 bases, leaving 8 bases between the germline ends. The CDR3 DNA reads TGCGCCAGCAGTGGAACTTTTTACAATGAGCAGTTCTTC. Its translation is CASSGTFYNEQFF.

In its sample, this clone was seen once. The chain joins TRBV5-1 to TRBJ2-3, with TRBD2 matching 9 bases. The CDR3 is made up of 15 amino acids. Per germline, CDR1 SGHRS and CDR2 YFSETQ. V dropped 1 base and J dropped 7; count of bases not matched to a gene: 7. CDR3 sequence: CASSLFGGREYTQYF. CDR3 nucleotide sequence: TGCGCCAGCAGCTTGTTCGGCGGGAGGGAGTATACGCAGTATTTT.

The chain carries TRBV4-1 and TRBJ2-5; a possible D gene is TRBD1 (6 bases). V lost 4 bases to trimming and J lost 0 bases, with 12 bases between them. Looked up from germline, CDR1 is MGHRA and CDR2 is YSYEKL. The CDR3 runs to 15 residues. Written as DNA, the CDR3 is TGCGCCAGCAGCCCCCAGGGGTGGAACCAAGAGACCCAGTACTTC. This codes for CASSPQGWNQETQYF.

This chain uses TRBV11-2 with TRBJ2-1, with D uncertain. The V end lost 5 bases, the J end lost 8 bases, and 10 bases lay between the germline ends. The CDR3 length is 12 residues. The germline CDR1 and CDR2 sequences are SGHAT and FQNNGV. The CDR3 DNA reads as TGTGCCAGCAGCATCACAGCCCATGAGCAGTTCTTC. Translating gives CASSITAHEQFF.

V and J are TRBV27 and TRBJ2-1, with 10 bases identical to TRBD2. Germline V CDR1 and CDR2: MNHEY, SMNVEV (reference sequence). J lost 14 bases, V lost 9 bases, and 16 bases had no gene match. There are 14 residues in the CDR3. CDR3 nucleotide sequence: TGTGCCAGTAAATTAAGCGGGAGGGCCAGAGAAGAGTTCTTC. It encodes CASKLSGRAREEFF.

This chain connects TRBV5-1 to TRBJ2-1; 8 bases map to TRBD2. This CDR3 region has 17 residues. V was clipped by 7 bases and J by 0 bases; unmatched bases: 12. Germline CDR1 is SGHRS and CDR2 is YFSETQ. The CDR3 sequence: CASARRGAPSSYNEQFF. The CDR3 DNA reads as TGCGCCAGCGCCCGGCGGGGGGCCCCGAGCTCCTACAATGAGCAGTTCTTC.

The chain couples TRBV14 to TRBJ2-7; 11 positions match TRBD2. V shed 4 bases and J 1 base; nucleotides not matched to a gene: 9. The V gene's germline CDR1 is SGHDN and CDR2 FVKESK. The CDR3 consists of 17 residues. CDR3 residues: CASSPLTSGKESYEQYF. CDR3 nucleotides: TGTGCCAGCAGCCCGCTGACTAGCGGGAAAGAGTCCTACGAGCAGTACTTC. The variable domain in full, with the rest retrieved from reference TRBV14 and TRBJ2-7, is EAGVTQFPSHSVIEKGQTVTLRCDPISGHDNLYWYRRVMGKEIKFLLHFVKESKQDESGMPNNRFLAERTGGTYSTLKVQPAELEDSGVYFCASSPLTSGKESYEQYFGPGTRLTVT.

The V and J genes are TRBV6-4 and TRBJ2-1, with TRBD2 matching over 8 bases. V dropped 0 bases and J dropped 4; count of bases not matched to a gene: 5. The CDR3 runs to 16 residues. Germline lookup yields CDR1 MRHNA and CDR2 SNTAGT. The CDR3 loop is CASSDSASGFYNEQFF. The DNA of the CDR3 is TGTGCCAGCAGTGACTCGGCTAGCGGGTTTTACAATGAGCAGTTCTTC.

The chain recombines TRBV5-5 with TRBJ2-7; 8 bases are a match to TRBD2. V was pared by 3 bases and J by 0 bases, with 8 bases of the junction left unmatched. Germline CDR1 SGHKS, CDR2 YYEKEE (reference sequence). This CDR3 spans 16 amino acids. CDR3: CASSSGGTWSSYEQYF. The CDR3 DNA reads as TGTGCCAGCAGCTCGGGGGGGACCTGGAGCTCCTACGAGCAGTACTTC.

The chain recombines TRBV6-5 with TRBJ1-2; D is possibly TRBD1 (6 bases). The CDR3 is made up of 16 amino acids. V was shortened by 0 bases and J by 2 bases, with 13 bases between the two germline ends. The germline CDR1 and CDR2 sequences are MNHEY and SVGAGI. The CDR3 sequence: CASSYSYRAGNYGYTF. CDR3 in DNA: TGTGCCAGCAGTTACTCGTACAGGGCAGGAAACTATGGCTACACCTTC.

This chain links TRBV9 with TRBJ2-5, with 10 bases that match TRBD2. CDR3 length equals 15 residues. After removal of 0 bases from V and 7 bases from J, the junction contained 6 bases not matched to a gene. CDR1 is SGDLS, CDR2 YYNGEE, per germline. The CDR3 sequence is CASSVGSSGSGTQYF. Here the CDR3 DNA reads TGTGCCAGCAGCGTAGGCTCTAGCGGGAGTGGGACCCAGTACTTC.

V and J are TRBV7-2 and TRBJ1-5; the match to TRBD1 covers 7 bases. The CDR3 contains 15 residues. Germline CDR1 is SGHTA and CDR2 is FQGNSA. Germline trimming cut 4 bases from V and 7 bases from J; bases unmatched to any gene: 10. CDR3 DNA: TGTGCCAGCAGCTCGATTTTCAGGGGGACGCAGCCCCAGCATTTT. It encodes CASSSIFRGTQPQHF. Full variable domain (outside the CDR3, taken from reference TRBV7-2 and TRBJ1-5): GAGVSQSPSNKVTEKGKDVELRCDPISGHTALYWYRQSLGQGLEFLIYFQGNSAPDKSGLPSDRFSAERTGGSVSTLTIQRTQQEDSAVYLCASSSIFRGTQPQHFGDGTRLSIL.

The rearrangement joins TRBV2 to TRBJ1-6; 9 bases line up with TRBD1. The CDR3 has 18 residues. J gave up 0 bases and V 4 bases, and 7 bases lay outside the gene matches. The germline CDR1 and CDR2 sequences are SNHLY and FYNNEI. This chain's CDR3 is CASSVGTGISSYNSPLHF. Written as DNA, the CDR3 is TGTGCCAGCAGTGTGGGGACAGGGATTAGCTCCTATAATTCACCCCTCCACTTT.

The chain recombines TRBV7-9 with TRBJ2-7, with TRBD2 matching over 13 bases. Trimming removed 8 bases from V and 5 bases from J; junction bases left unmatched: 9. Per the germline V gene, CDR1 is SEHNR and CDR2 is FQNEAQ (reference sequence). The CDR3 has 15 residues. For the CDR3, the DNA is TGTGCCAGCGGGGTGACTAGCGGGGGGTTAAACGAGCAGTACTTC. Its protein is CASGVTSGGLNEQYF.

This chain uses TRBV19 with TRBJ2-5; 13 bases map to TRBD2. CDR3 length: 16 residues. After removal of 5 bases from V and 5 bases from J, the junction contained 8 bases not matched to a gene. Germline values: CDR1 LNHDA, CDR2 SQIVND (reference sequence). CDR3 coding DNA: TGTGCCAGTAGTCCCACTAGCGGGGGGGTCCTGGAGACCCAGTACTTC. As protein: CASSPTSGGVLETQYF.

This CDR3 is CASSHLGGTSGGPQPQYF. The CDR3 nucleotides read TGTGCCAGCAGTCATTTGGGAGGGACTAGCGGGGGGCCACAGCCCCAGTACTTC. The V gene is TRBV27, the J gene TRBJ2-5; 15 bases match TRBD2. This CDR3 comprises 18 residues. V shed 5 bases and J 9 bases; nucleotides not matched to a gene: 16. Germline CDR1 is MNHEY and CDR2 is SMNVEV (reference sequence).

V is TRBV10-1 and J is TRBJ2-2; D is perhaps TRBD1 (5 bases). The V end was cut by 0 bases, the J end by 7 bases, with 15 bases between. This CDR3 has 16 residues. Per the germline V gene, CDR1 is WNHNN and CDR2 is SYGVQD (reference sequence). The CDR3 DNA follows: TGCGCCAGCAGTGAGTCGTCTTTAGGACAAGTCGGGGAGCTGTTTTTT. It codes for CASSESSLGQVGELFF.

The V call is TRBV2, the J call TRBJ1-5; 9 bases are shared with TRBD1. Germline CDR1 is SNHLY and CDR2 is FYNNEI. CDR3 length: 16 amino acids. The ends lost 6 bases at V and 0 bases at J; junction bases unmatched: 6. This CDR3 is CASRAGTGNSNQPQHF. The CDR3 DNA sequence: TGTGCCAGCAGAGCCGGGACAGGGAATAGCAATCAGCCCCAGCATTTT.

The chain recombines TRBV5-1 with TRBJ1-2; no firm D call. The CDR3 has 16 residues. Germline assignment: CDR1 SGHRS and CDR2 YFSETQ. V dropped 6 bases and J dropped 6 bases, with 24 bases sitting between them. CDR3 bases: TGCGCCAGCAACCCCCAACTGGCGGGGAGCGGTGATGGCTACACCTTC. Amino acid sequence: CASNPQLAGSGDGYTF.

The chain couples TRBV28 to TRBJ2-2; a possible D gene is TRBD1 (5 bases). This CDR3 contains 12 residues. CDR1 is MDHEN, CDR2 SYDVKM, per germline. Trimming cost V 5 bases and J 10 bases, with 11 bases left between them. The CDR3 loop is CASSQGREELFF. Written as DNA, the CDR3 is TGTGCCAGCAGTCAGGGTCGCGAGGAGCTGTTTTTT.

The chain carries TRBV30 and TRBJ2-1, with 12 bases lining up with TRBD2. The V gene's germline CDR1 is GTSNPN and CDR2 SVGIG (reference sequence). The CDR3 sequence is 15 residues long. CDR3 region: CALLAGGDSYNEQFF. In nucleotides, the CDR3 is TGTGCACTACTAGCGGGGGGCGACTCCTACAATGAGCAGTTCTTC.

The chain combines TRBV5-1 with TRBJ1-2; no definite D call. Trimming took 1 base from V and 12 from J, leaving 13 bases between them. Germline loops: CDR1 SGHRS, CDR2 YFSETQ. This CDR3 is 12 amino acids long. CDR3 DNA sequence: TGCGCCAGCAGCTTGTATGGCGGTTCTAACACCTTC. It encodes CASSLYGGSNTF.

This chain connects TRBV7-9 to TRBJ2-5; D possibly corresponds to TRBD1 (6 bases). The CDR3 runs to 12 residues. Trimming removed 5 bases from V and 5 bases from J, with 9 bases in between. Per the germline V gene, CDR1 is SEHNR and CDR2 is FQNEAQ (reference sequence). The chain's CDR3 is CASSQGYETQYF. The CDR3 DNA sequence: TGTGCCAGCAGCCAGGGGTACGAGACCCAGTACTTC.